This T cell receptor beta chain was identified during a study of shared clonotypes between healthy human individuals. Study-wide results and limits: With few donors, the genetic and exposure-history diversity represented was limited. A handful of donors shared approximately 5% of their naive CD4 clonotypes.

The germline V gene encodes CDR1 MNHEY and CDR2 SMNVEV (reference sequence). Trimming stripped 0 bases from V and 0 bases from J, with 12 bases between. The CDR3 consists of 16 residues. About this clone itself: Its antigen is undetermined. Other nucleotide sequences from this sample produce the same CDR3.

Positive CCR7 selection of CD45RO-negative cells yielded the naive CD8 cells, and terminally differentiated effector memory CD45RA+ cells were excluded. Free of recent acute infections or vaccinations, the donors were healthy HIV-negative adults. Each sorted subset replicate got 200 ng genomic DNA, around 29,000 genomes. Measured with immunoSEQ multiplex PCR; TCRdb has only the in-frame clones, and not every one. The data hold around 2,000,000 clones, with roughly 94% observed a single time. This TCR derives from a man between 18 and 29 years old in good health. The chain is built from TRBV27 and TRBJ2-7; D unresolved. Source material: naive CD8+ T cells sorted from blood. The CDR3 DNA reads as TGTGCCAGCAGTTTATCCGCAGGAACCCTCTCCTACGAGCAGTACTTC. Translation: CASSLSAGTLSYEQYF.